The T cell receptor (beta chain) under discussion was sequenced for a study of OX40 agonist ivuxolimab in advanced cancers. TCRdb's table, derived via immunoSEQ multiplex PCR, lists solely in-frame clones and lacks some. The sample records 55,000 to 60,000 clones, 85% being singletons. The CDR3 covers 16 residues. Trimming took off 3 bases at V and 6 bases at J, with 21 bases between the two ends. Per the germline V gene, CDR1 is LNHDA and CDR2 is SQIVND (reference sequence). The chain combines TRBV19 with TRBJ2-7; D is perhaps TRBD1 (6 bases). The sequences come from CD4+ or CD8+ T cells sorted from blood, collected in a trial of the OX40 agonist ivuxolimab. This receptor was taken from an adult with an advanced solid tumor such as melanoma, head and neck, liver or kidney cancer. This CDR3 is CASSISPGTIGGEQYF. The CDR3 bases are TGTGCCAGTAGTATCTCCCCCGGCACAATAGGGGGCGAGCAGTACTTC.